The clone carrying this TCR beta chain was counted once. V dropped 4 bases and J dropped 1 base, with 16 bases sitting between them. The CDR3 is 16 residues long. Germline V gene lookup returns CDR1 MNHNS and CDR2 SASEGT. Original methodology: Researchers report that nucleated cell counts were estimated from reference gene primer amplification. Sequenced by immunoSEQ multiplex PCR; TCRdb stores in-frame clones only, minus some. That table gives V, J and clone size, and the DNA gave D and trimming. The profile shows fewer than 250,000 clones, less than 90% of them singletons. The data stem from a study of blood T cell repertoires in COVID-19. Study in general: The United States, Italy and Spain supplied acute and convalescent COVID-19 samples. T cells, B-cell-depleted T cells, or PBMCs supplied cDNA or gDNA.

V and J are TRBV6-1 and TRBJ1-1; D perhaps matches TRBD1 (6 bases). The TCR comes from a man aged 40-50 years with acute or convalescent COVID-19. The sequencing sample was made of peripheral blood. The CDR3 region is CASSGKQGPQNTEAFF. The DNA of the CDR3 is TGTGCCAGCAGTGGAAAACAGGGTCCTCAGAACACTGAAGCTTTCTTT.